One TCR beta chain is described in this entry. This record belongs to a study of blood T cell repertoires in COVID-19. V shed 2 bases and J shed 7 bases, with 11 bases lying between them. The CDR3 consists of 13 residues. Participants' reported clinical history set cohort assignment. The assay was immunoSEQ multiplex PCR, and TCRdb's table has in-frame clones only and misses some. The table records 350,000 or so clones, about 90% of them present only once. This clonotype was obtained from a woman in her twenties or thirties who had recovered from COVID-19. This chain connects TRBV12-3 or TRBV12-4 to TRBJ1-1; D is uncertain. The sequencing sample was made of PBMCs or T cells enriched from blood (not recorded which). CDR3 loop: CASSLQRVLEAFF. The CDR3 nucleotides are TGTGCCAGCAGTTTACAGCGGGTTCTTGAAGCTTTCTTT.